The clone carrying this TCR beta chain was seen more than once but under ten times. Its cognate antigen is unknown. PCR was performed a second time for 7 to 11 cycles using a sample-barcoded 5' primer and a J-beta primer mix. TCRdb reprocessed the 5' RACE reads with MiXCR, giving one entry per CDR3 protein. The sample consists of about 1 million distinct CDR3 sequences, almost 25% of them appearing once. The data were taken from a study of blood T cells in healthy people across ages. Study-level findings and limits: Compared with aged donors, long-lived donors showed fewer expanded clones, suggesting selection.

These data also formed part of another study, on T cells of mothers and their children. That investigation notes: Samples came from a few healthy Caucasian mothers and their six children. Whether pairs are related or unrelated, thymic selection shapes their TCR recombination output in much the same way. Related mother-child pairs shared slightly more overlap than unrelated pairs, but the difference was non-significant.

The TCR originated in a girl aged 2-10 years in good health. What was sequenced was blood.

The CDR3 DNA reads as TGTGCCAGCAGCCCGCAGGGACTAGCGGGTGCCTCCTACGAGCAGTACTTC. Amino acids: CASSPQGLAGASYEQYF. The chain is built from TRBV12-3 or TRBV12-4 and TRBJ2-7, with 12 positions matching TRBD2. CDR3 length: 17 residues. The V and J ends lost 6 bases and 0 bases, in that order; junction bases with no gene match: 9.